This TCR beta chain originates from a study of blood T cells in healthy people across ages. The study, taken as a whole, reports: Estimated diversity that came from one million T cells was considered an underestimate. When set beside aged donors, long-lived donors presented more naive CD4+ cells and higher diversity.

The second PCR ran about 6 to 12 cycles with a sample-barcoded 5' primer and J-beta primers. TCRdb recomputed calls from the 5' RACE reads with MiXCR, one row per CDR3 protein. This table holds approximately 730,000 distinct CDR3 sequences, roughly 45% found once. There are 14 residues in the CDR3. Germline V CDR1 and CDR2: MNHEY, SMNVEV (reference sequence). V shed 5 bases and J 5 bases; nucleotides not matched to a gene: 7. A remark on this clonotype: Antigen specificity is unknown.

The sample taken for sequencing was blood. The TCR comes from a woman aged 60-75 years in good health. J is TRBJ1-2 and V is TRBV27; TRBD1 agrees at 8 bases. In DNA form, the CDR3 reads TGTGCCAGCAGTCTCCACGACAGGGGATATGGCTACACCTTC. Translating gives CASSLHDRGYGYTF.